This T cell receptor (beta chain) was obtained from a study of brain T cells in children with intractable seizures. Points from the study as a whole: Pre- and post-surgery blood differed in depth, so pre-surgery absences may be undersampling. Viral specificity was inferred only from CDR3 similarity; HCMV serostatus was unknown.

Here immunoSEQ multiplex PCR was the method, and the copy in TCRdb shows in-frame clones only, minus some. Altogether about 80,000 clones are present, about 90% being singletons, with the ten largest covering around 22%. The germline CDR1 and CDR2 sequences are SGHNT and YYREEE (reference sequence). V was pared by 9 bases and J by 3 bases, with 14 bases between. The CDR3 loop spans 13 amino acids. Remarks on this clone: Antigen: not known.

This sample comprised peripheral blood, obtained at surgery. The receptor's source is a girl aged 2-10 years with Rasmussen encephalitis and intractable seizures. The chain carries TRBV5-4 and TRBJ2-3, with D possibly TRBD1 on 5 matching bases. Written as DNA, the CDR3 is TGTGCCACCGGACACGACAGAACAGATACGCAGTATTTT. The encoded protein is CATGHDRTDTQYF.